This T cell receptor beta chain was identified in a study of identical twins. Germline V gene data show CDR1 as MNHNS and CDR2 as SASEGT. The CDR3 is made up of 13 amino acids. V shed 4 bases and J shed 4 bases, with 10 bases lying between them. This clonotype was detected a few times. With no exceptions, donors were healthy Caucasians. TCRdb re-called the 5' RACE reads through MiXCR, storing one row per CDR3 protein. The repertoire has about 500,000 distinct CDR3 sequences, over 11% of them found once; the top ten carry more than 0.8%. This same sample was also part of a study on yellow fever vaccine responses in identical twins. That report notes: In identical twins, vaccine T cell responses appeared partly shared and partly individual.

This rearrangement joins TRBV6-1 to TRBJ1-2; no reliable D call. This sequence originates from a woman younger than 30 in good health. Sequenced: CD4+ T cells sorted from blood. The CDR3 DNA reads as TGTGCCAGCAGTGTATCAGGCGCCTATGGCTACACCTTC. Translated: CASSVSGAYGYTF.